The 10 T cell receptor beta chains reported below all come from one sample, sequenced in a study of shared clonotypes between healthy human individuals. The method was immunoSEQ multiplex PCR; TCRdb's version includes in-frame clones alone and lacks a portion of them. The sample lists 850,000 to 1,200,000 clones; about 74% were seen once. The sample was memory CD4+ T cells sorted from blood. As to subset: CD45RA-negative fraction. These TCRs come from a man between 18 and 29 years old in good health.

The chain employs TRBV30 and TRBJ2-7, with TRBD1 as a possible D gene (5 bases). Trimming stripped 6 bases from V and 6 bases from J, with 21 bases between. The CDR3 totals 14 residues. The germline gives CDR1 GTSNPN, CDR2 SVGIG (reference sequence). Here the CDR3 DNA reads TGTGCCTGCCAGAAGAGCAGGGTCTCTGGCGAGCAGTACTTC. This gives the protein CACQKSRVSGEQYF.

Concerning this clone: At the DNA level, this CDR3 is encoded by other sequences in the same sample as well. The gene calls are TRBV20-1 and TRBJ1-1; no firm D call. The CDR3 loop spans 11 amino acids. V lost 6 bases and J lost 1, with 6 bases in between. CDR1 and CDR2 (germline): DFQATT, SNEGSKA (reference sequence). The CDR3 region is CSAAANTEAFF. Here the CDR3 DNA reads TGCAGTGCGGCAGCGAACACTGAAGCTTTCTTT.

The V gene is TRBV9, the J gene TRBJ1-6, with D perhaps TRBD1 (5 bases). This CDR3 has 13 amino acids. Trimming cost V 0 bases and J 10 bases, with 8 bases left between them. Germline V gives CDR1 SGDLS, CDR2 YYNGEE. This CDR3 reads CASSVGRGSPLHF. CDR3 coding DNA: TGTGCCAGCAGCGTAGGCCGGGGCTCACCCCTCCACTTT.

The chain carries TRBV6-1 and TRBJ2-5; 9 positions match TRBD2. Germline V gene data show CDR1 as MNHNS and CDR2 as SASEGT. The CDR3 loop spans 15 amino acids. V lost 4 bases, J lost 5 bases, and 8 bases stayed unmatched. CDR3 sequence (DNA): TGTGCCAGCAGTGTGCGTAGCGGGAGCCAGGAGACCCAGTACTTC. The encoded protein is CASSVRSGSQETQYF.

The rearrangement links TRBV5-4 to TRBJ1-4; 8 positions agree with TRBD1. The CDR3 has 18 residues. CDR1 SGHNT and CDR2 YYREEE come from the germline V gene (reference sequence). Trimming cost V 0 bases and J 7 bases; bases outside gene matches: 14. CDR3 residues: CASSLGTSRGQGGEKLFF. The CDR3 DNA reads TGTGCCAGCAGCTTGGGCACCAGCAGAGGACAGGGTGGTGAAAAACTGTTTTTT.

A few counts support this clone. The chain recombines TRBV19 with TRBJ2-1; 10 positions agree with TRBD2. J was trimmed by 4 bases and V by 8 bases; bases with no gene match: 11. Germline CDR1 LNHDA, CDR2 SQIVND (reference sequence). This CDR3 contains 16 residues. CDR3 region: CASEALAGELYNEQFF. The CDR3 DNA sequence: TGTGCCAGTGAGGCCCTAGCGGGAGAATTATACAATGAGCAGTTCTTC.

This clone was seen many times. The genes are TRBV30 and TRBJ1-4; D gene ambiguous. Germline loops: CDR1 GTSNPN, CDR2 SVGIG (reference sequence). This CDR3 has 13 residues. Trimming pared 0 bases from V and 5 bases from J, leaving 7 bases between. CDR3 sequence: CAWSVEVNEKLFF. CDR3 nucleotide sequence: TGTGCCTGGAGTGTAGAAGTAAATGAAAAACTGTTTTTT.

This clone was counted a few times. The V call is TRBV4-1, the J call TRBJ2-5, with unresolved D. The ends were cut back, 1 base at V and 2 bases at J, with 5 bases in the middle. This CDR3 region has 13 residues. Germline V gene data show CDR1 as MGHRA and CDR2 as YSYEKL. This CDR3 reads CASSQVGQETQYF. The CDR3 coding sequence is TGCGCCAGCAGCCAAGTAGGACAAGAGACCCAGTACTTC.

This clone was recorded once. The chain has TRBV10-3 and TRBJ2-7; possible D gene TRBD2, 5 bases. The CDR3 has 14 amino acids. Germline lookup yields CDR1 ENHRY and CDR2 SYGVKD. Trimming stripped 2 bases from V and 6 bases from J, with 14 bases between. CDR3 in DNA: TGTGCCATCAGTGAGACGGGGTCGTCCGGCGAGCAGTACTTC. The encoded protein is CAISETGSSGEQYF.

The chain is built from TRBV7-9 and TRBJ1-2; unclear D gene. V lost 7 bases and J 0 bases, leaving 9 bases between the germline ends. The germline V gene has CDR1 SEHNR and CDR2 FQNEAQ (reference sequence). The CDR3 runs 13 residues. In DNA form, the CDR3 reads TGTGCCAGCAACCAGCTCTCTAACTATGGCTACACCTTC. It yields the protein CASNQLSNYGYTF. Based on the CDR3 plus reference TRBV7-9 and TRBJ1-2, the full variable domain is DTGVSQNPRHKITKRGQNVTFRCDPISEHNRLYWYRQTLGQGPEFLTYFQNEAQLEKSRLLSDRFSAERPKGSFSTLEIQRTEQGDSAMYLCASNQLSNYGYTFGSGTRLTVV.